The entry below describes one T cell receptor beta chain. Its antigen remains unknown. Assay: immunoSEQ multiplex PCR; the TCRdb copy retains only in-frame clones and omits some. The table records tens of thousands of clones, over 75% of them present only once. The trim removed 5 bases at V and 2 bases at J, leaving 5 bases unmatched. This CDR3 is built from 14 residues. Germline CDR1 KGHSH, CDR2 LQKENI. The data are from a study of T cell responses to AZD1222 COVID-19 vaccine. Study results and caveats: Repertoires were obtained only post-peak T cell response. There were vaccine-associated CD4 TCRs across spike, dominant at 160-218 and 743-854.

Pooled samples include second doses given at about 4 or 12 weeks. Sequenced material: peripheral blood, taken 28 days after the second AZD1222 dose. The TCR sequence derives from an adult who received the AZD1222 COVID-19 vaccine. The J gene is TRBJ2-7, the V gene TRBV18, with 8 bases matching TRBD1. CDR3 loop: CASSDRDRPYEQYF. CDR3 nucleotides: TGTGCCAGCTCAGACCGGGACAGGCCCTACGAGCAGTACTTC.